Each of the 2 T cell receptor beta chains below was sequenced from the same sample in a study of blood T cells in healthy people across ages. Through a sample-barcoded 5' primer and a J-beta primer mix, a second PCR was run for roughly 6 to 11 cycles. Using its own MiXCR run on the 5' RACE reads, TCRdb lists one record per CDR3 protein. This sample has about 970,000 distinct CDR3 sequences, with 51% found just once. The specimen was blood. The origin of the receptors is a woman aged 60-70 years in good health.

This clonotype was seen more than once but under ten times. V and J are TRBV20-1 and TRBJ2-1, with TRBD1 matching 7 bases. This CDR3 has 15 amino acids. Per the germline V gene, CDR1 is DFQATT and CDR2 is SNEGSKA (reference sequence). Trimming cost V 0 bases and J 6 bases; bases outside gene matches: 8. This CDR3 is CSARDRGGFSNEQFF. Here the CDR3 DNA reads TGCAGTGCTAGAGATCGAGGGGGCTTCTCCAATGAGCAGTTCTTC.

The rearrangement uses TRBV20-1 and TRBJ1-1; D gene ambiguous. The CDR3 runs 15 residues. The germline gives CDR1 DFQATT, CDR2 SNEGSKA (reference sequence). The V gene lost 1 base and the J gene lost 1 base, with 13 bases spanning the gap. The CDR3 sequence: CSARGSTHKNTEAFF. The CDR3 DNA reads TGCAGTGCTAGAGGGTCGACACACAAGAACACTGAAGCTTTCTTT.